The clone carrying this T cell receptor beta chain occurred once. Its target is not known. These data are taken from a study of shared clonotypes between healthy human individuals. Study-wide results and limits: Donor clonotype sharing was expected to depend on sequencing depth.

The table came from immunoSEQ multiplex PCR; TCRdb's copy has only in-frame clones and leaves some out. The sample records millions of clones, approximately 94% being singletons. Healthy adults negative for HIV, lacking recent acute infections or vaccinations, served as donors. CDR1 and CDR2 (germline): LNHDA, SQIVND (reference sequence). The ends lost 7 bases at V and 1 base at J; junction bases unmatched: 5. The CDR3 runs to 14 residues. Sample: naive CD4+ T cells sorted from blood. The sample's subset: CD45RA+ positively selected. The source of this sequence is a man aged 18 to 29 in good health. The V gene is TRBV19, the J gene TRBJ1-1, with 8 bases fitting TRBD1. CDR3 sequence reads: CASNLDRGNTEAFF. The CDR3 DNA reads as TGTGCCAGTAACTTAGACAGGGGGAACACTGAAGCTTTCTTT.